The present T cell receptor beta chain was sequenced within a study of prognosis after radiotherapy for stage I lung cancer. Study-level background: Enrolled patients comprised roughly 13 with newly diagnosed primary stage I lung tumors and five with oligometastatic NSCLC after surgical resection of the primary tumor. Radiotherapy used SBRT, divided into 3 to 5 fractions and reaching a biologically effective dose of at least 100 Gy.

This clonotype was recorded only once. Its antigen remains unknown. Two-round multiplex PCR, the amplification method, yielded TCR beta CDR3 from genomic DNA. Initially, in first-round PCR, primers specific to each TRBV and TRBJ gene were used. MiXCR, applied by TCRdb to the multiplex PCR reads, yields one record per CDR3 protein. This sample yields fewer than 65,000 distinct CDR3 sequences, of which over 30% are seen a single time; about 8.3% belongs to the top ten. Notes on the study in general: Unique TCR clone counts dropped after stereotactic body radiation therapy, from a median of around 10,000 to 6,500.

The CDR3 loop spans 13 amino acids. Germline V CDR1 and CDR2: SQVTM, ANQGSEA. Trimming removed 6 bases at V and 0 bases at J, with 11 bases between. This receptor was obtained from a donor at least 50 years old with non-small cell lung cancer. The chain joins TRBV29-1 to TRBJ1-1; the D gene is possibly TRBD1 (6 bases). Sequencing was performed on PBMCs, taken before or after stereotactic body radiation therapy (not recorded which). CDR3 residues: CSVAGHMNTEAFF. The CDR3 bases are TGCAGCGTCGCGGGACATATGAACACTGAAGCTTTCTTT.